This TCR beta chain is from a study of T cells after yellow fever vaccination. One entry per CDR3 protein results from TCRdb running MiXCR on the 5' RACE reads. The repertoire holds a few hundred thousand distinct CDR3 sequences, with about 4% as singletons. Germline CDR1 and CDR2: MNHEY and SVGEGT. This CDR3 has 14 residues. The ends were cut back, 6 bases at V and 5 bases at J, with 14 bases in the middle. This clonotype was counted a few times. V usage is TRBV6-2 or TRBV6-3 and J usage is TRBJ1-5, with D unresolved. The source was PBMCs, collected 5 days after the yellow fever booster vaccination. The source of this sequence is a man aged 18 to 35 who received the YFV17D yellow fever vaccine. The CDR3 DNA sequence: TGTGCCAGCAGACCCGAAAGGGAGGATCAGCCCCAGCATTTT. Its protein product is CASRPEREDQPQHF.